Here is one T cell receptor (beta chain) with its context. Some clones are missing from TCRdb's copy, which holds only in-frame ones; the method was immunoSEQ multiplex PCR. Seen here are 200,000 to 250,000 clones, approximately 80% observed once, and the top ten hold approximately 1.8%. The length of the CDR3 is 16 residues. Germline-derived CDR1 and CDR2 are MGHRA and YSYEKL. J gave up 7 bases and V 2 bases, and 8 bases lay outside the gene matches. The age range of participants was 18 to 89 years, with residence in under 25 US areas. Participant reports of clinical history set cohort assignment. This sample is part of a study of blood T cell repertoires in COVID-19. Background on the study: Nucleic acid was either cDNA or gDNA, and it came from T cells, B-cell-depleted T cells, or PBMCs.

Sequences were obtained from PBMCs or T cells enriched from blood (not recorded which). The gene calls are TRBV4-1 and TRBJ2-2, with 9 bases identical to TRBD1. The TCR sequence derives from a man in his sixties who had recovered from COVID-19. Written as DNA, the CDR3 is TGCGCCAGCAGCCAAAAACGGGACAGGGAGCACGGGGAGCTGTTTTTT. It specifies CASSQKRDREHGELFF.